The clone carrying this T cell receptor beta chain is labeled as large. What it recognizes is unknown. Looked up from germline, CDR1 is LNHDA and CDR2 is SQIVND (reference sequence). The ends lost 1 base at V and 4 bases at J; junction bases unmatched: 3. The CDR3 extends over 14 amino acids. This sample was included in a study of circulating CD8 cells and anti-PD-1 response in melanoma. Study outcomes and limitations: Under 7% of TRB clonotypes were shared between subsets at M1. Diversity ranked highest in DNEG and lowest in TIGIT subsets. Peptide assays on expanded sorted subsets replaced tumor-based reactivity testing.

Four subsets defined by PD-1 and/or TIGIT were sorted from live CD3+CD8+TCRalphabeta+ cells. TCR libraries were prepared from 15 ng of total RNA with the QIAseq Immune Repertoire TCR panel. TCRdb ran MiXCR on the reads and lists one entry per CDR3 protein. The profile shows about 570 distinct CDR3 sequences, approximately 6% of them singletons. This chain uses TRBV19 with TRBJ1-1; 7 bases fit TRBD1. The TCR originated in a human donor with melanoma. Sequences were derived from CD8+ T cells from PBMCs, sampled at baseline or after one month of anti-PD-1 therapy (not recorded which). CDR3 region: CASSIGAGGTEAFF. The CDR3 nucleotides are TGTGCCAGTAGTATAGGAGCAGGGGGCACTGAAGCTTTCTTT. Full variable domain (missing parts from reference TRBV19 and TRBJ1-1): DGGITQSPKYLFRKEGQNVTLSCEQNLNHDAMYWYRQDPGQGLRLIYYSQIVNDFQKGDIAEGYSVSREKKESFPLTVTSAQKNPTAFYLCASSIGAGGTEAFFGQGTRLTVV.